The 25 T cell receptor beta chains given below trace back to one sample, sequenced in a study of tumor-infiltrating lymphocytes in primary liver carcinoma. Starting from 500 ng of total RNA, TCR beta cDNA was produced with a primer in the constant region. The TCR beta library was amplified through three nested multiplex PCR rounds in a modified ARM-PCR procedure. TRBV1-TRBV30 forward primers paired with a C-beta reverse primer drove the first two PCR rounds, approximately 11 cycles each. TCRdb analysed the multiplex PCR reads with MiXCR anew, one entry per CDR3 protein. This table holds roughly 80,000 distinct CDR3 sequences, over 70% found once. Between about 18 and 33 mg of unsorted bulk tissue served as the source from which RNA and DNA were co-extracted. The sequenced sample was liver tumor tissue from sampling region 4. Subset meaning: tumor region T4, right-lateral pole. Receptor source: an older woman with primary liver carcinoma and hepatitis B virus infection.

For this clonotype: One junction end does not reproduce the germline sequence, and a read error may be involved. The CDR3 here is CTSNPGTGGNYEQYF. CDR3 sequence (DNA): TGCACCAGCAACCCCGGGACAGGGGGCAACTACGAGCAGTACTTC. This chain links TRBV11-3 with TRBJ2-7, with 12 bases fitting TRBD1. This CDR3 has 15 amino acids. In germline, CDR1 is SGHNT, CDR2 YENEEA.

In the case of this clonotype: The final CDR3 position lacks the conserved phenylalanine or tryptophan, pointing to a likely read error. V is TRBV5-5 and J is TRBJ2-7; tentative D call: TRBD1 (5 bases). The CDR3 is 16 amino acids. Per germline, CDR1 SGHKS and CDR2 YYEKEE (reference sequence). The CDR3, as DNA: TGTGCCAGCACCCTAACAGGTTCAGCGCTCTCCTACGTGCAGTACTGC. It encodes CASTLTGSALSYVQYC.

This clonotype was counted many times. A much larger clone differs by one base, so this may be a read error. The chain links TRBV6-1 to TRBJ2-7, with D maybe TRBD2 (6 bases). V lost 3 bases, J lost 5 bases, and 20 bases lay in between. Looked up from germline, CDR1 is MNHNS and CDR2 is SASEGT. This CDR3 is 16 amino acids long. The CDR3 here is CASSDPPGTRRDEQYF. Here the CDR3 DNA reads TGTGCCAGCAGTGACCCCCCCGGGACCAGGAGGGACGAGCAGTACTTC.

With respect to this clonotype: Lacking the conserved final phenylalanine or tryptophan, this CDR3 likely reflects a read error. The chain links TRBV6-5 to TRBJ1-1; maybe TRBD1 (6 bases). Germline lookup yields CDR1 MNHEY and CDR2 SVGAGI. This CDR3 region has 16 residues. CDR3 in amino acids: CTSTIRPGHPNTEAFS. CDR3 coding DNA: TGTACCAGCACTATAAGACCGGGACATCCGAACACAGAAGCTTTCTCT.

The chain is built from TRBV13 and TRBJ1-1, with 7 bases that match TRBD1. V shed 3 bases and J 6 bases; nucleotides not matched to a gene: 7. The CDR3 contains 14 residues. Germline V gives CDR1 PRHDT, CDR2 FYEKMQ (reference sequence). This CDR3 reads CASSFLQGSAEAFF. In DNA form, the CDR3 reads TGTGCCAGCAGCTTCCTACAGGGGAGTGCTGAAGCTTTCTTT.

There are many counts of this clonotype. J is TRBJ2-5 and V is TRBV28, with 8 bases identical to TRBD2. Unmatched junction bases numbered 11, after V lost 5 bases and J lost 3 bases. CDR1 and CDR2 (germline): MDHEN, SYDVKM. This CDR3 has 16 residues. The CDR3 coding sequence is TGTGCCAGCAGTCCGATGGTCGGGAGGGCTGAAGAGACCCAGTACTTC. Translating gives CASSPMVGRAEETQYF.

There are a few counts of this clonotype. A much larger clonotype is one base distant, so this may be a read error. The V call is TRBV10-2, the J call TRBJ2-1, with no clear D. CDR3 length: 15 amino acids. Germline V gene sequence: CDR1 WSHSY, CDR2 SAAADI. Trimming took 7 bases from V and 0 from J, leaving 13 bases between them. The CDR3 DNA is TGCGCCAGCAATGACAAACCCTACTCCTACAATGAGCAGTTCTTC. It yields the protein CASNDKPYSYNEQFF.

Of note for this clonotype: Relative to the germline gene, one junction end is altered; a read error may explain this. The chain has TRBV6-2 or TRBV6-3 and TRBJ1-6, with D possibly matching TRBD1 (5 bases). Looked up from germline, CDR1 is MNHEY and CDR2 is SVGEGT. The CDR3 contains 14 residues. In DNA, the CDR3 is TGTGCCAGCAGTCCAGGGTCCTGTAATTCACCCCTCCACTTT. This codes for CASSPGSCNSPLHF.

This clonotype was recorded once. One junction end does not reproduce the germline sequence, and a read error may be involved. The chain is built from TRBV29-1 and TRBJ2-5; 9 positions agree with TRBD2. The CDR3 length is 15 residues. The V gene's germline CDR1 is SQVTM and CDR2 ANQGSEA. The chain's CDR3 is CRAGSGGRGIETEYF. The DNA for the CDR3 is TGCAGAGCGGGTAGCGGGGGAAGGGGTATAGAGACCGAGTACTTC. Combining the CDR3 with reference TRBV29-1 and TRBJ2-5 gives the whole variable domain SAVISQKPSRDICQRGTSLTIQCQVDSQVTMMFWYRQQPGQSLTLIATANQGSEATYESGFVIDKFPISRPNLTFSTLTVSNMSPEDSSIYLCRAGSGGRGIETEYFGPGTRLLVL.

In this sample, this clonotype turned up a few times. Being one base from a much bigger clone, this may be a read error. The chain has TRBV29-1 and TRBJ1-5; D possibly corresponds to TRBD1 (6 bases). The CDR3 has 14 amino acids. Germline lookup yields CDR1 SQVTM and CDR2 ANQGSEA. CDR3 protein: CISPRQGNDQPQHF. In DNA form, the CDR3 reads TGCATCTCTCCTCGGCAGGGGAACGATCAGCCCCAGCATTTT.

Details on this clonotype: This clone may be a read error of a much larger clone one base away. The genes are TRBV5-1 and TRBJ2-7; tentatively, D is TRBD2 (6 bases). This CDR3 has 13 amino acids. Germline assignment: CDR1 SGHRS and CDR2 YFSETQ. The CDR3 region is CASSLTQDYGQYF. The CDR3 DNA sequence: TGCGCCAGCAGCTTGACACAGGACTACGGGCAGTACTTC.

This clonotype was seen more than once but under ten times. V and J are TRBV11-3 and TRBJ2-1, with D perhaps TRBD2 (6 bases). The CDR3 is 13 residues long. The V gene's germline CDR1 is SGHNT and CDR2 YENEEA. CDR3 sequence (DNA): TGTATCAGCAGCTTAGGGGAGGTAGATGAGCAGTTCTTC. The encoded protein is CISSLGEVDEQFF.

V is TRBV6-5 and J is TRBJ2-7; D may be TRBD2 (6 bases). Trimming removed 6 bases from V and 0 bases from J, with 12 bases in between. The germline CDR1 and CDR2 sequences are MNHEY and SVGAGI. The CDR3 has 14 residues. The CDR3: CASRDRESSYEQYF. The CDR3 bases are TGTGCCAGCAGAGATCGGGAGAGCTCCTACGAGCAGTACTTC.

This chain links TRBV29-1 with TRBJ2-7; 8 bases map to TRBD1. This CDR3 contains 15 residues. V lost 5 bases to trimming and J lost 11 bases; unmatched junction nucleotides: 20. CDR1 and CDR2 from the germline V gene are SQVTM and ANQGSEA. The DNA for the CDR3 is TGCAGCGTTACCGGGACAGGCGCTTCCCTAAGAATGGAGTACTTC. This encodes CSVTGTGASLRMEYF.

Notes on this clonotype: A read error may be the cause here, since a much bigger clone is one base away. The CDR3 loop is CAWSVGTGGDDYTF. The CDR3 nucleotides are TGTGCCTGGAGTGTGGGGACAGGTGGGGATGACTACACCTTC. The J gene is TRBJ1-2, the V gene TRBV30; 8 nucleotides align to TRBD1. Germline CDR1 reads GTSNPN; CDR2 reads SVGIG (reference sequence). V lost 0 bases and J lost 10; bases outside the gene matches: 10. This CDR3 region has 14 residues.

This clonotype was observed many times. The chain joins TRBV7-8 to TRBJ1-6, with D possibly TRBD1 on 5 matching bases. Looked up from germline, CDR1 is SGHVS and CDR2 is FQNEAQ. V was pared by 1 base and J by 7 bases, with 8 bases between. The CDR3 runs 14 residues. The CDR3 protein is CASSLVQGNSPLHF. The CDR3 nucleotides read TGTGCCAGCAGCTTAGTTCAGGGAAATTCACCCCTCCACTTT.

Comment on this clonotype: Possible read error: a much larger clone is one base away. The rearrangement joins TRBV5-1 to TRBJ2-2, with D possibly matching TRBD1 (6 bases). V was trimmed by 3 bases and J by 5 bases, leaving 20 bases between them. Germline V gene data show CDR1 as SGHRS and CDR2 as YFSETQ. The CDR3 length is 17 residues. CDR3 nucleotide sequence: TGCGCCAGCAGCTCCGGGACAAGGTTCAGTTGGACCGGGGAGCTGTTTTTT. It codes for CASSSGTRFSWTGELFF.

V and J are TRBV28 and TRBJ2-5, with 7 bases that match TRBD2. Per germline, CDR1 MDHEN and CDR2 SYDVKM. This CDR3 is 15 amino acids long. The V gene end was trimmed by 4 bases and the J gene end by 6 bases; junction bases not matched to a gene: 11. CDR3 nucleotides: TGTGCCAGCAGTTCGGCGGGAGACGGTACAAAGACCCAGTACTTC. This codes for CASSSAGDGTKTQYF.

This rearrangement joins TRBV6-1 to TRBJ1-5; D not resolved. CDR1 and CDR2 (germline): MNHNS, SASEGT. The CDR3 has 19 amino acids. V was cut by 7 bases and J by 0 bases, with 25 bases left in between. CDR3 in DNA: TGTGCCAGCATGGAACTGAGGAGTCGGTATGGTCATAGCAATCAGCCCCAGCATTTT. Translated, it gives CASMELRSRYGHSNQPQHF.

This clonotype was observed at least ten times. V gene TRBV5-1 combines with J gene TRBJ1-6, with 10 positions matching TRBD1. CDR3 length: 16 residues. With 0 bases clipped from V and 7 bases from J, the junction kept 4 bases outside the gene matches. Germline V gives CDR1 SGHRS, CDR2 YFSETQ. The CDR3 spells CASSLGDRGGNSPLHF. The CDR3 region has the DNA TGCGCCAGCAGCTTGGGGGACAGGGGAGGAAATTCACCCCTCCACTTT. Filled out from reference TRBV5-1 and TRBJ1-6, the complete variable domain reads KAGVTQTPRYLIKTRGQQVTLSCSPISGHRSVSWYQQTPGQGLQFLFEYFSETQRNKGNFPGRFSGRQFSNSRSEMNVSTLELGDSALYLCASSLGDRGGNSPLHFGNGTRLTVT.

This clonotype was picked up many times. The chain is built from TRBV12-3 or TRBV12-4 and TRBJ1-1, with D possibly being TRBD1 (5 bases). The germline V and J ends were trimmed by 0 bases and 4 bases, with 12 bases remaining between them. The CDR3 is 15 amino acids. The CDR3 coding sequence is TGTGCCAGCAGTTTAGCGCGCAGGGCGACCACTGAAGCTTTCTTT. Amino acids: CASSLARRATTEAFF.

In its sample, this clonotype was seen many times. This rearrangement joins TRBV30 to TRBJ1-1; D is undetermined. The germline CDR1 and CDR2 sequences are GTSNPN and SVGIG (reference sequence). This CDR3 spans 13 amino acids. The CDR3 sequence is CATRRPSNTEAFF. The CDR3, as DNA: TGTGCAACGAGACGGCCGAGCAACACTGAAGCTTTCTTT.

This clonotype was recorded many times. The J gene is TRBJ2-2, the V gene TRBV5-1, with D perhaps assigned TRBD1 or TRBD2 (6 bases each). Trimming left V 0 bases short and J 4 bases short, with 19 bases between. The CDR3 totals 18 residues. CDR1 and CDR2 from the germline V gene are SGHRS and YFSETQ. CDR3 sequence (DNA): TGCGCCAGCAGCTTGGAGAAAGGGAGGACAGCTCGCACCGGGGAGCTGTTTTTT. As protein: CASSLEKGRTARTGELFF.

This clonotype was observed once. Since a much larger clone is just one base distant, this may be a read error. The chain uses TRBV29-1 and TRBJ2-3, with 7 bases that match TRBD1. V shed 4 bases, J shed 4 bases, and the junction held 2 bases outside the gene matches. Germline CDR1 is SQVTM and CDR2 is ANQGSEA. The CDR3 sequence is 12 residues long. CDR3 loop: CSVGGGADTQYF. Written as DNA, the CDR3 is TGCAGCGTTGGAGGGGGCGCAGATACGCAGTATTTT.

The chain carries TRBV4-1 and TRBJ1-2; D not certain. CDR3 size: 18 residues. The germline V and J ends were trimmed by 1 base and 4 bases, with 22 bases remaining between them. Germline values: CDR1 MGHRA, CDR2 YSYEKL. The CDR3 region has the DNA TGCGCCAGCAGCCAAGGCGGGGTCAGCCACCTCAAATCCTATGGCTACACCTTC. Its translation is CASSQGGVSHLKSYGYTF.